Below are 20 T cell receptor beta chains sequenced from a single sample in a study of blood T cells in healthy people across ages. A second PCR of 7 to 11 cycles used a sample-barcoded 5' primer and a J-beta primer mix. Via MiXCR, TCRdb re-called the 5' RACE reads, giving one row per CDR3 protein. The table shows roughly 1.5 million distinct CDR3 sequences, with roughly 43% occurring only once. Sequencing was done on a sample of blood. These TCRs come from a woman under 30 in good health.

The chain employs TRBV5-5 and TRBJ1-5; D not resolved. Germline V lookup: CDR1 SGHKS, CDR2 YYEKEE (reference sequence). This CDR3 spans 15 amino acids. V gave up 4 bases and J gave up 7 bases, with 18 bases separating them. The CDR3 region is CASSRSRALGQPQHF. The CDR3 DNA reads TGTGCCAGCAGCCGATCCCGGGCCCTCGGGCAGCCCCAGCATTTT.

The CDR3 loop is CASSYSMGEQYF. As DNA, the CDR3 is TGTGCCAGCAGTTACTCAATGGGAGAGCAGTACTTC. The genes are TRBV6-2 or TRBV6-3 and TRBJ2-5; TRBD2 might be the D (5 bases). Germline CDR1 MNHEY, CDR2 SVGEGT. The V end was cut by 0 bases, the J end by 11 bases, with 10 bases between. The CDR3 is 12 amino acids.

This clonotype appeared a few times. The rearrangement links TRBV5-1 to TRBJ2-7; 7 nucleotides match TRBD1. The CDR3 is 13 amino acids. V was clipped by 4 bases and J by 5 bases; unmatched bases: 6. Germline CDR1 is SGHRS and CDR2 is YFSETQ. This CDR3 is CASSQQGFDEQYF. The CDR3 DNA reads TGCGCCAGCAGCCAACAGGGGTTCGACGAGCAGTACTTC. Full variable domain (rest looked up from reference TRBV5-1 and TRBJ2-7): KAGVTQTPRYLIKTRGQQVTLSCSPISGHRSVSWYQQTPGQGLQFLFEYFSETQRNKGNFPGRFSGRQFSNSRSEMNVSTLELGDSALYLCASSQQGFDEQYFGPGTRLTVT.

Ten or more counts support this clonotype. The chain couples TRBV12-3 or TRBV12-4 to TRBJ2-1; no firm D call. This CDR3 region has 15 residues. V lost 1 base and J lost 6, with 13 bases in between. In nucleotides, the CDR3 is TGTGCCAGCAGTTTAGGTCCCCCGGTGGCCAATGAGCAGTTCTTC. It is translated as CASSLGPPVANEQFF.

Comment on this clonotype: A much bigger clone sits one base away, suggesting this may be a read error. The CDR3 nucleotides are TGTACCAGCAGCTGGGACAGGAACACTGAAGCTTTCTTT. It is translated as CTSSWDRNTEAFF. This chain connects TRBV7-9 to TRBJ1-1; TRBD1 matches at 7 bases. The CDR3 length is 13 residues. CDR1 is SEHNR, CDR2 FQNEAQ, per germline (reference sequence).

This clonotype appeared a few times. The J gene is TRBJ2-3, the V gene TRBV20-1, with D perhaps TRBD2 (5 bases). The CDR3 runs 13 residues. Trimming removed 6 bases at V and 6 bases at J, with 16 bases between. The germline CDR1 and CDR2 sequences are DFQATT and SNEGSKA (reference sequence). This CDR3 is CSARVPAADTQYF. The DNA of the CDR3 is TGCAGTGCAAGGGTTCCAGCGGCGGATACGCAGTATTTT.

CDR3 residues: CASSLSRGGLHEQYF. For the CDR3, the DNA is TGTGCCAGCAGCTTAAGTAGGGGGGGCCTACACGAGCAGTACTTC. J is TRBJ2-5 and V is TRBV7-9; D might be TRBD2 (7 bases). The J call may be in error: the DNA end matches TRBJ2-7 better. Looked up from germline, CDR1 is SEHNR and CDR2 is FQNEAQ (reference sequence). The CDR3 sequence is 15 residues long.

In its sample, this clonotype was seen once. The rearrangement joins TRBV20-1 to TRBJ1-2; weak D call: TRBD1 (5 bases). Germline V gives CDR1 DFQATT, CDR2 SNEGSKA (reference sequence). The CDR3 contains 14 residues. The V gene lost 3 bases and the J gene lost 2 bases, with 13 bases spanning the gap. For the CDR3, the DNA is TGCAGTGCTAGGGGGACGGATACAAACTATGGCTACACCTTC. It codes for CSARGTDTNYGYTF.

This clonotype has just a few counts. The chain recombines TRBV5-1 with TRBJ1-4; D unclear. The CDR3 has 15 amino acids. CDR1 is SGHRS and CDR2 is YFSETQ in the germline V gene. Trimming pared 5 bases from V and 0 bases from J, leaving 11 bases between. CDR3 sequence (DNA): TGCGCCAGCAGTTTCAGAGATGCAACTAATGAAAAACTGTTTTTT. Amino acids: CASSFRDATNEKLFF. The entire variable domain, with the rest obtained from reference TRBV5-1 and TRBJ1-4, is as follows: KAGVTQTPRYLIKTRGQQVTLSCSPISGHRSVSWYQQTPGQGLQFLFEYFSETQRNKGNFPGRFSGRQFSNSRSEMNVSTLELGDSALYLCASSFRDATNEKLFFGSGTQLSVL.

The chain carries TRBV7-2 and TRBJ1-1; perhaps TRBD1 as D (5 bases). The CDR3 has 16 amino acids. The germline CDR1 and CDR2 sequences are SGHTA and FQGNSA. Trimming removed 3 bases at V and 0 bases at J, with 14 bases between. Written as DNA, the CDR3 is TGTGCCAGCAGCTTGGGGGTCGGACTCATGAACACTGAAGCTTTCTTT. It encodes CASSLGVGLMNTEAFF.

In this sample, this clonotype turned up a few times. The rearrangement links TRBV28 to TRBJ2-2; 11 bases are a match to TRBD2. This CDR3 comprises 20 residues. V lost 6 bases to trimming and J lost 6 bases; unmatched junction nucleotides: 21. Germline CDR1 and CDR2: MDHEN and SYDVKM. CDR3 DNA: TGTGCCAGCAGCCCTTCCGGAATAGCGGGAGGGCCTGGGATTCCCGGGGAGCTGTTTTTT. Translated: CASSPSGIAGGPGIPGELFF.

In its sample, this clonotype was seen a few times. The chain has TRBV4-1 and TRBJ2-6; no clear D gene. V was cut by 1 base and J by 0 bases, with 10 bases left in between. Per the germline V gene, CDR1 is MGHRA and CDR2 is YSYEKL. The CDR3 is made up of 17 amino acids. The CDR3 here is CASSQGRALSGANVLTF. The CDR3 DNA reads TGCGCCAGCAGCCAAGGTCGTGCCCTCTCTGGGGCCAACGTCCTGACTTTC.

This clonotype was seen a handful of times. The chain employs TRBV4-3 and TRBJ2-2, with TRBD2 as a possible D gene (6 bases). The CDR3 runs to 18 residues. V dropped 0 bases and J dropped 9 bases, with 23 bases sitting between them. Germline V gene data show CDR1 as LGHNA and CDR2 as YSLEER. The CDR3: CASSQDLFLGGRHRELFF. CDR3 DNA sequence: TGCGCCAGCAGCCAAGATCTTTTTTTGGGGGGACGGCATAGGGAGCTGTTTTTT.

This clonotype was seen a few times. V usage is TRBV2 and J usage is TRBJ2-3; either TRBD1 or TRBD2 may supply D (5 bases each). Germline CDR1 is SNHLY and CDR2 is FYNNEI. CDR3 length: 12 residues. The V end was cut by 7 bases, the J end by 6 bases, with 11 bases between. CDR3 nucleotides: TGTGCCAGCAAGGGGCGCGGGGATACGCAGTATTTT. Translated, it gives CASKGRGDTQYF.

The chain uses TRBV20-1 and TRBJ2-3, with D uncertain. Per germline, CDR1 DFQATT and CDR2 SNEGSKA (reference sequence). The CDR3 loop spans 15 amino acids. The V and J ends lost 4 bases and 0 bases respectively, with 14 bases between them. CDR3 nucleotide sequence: TGCAGTGCTATCCTCTCTGGGGTGAGCACAGATACGCAGTATTTT. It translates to CSAILSGVSTDTQYF.

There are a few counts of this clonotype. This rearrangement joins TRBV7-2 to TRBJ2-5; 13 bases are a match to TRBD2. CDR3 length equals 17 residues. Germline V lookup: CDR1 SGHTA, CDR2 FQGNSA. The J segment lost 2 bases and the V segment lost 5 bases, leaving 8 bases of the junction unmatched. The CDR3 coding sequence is TGTGCCAGCAGCCGCTCTGGGACTAGCGGGATTCAAGAGACCCAGTACTTC. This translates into CASSRSGTSGIQETQYF.

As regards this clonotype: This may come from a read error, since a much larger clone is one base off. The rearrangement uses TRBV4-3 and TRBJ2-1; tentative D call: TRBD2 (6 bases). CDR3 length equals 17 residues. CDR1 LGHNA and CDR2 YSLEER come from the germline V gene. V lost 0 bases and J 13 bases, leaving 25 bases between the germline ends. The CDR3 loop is CASSQDYSGSGAETQFF. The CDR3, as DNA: TGCGCCAGCAGCCAAGATTATTCCGGGAGTGGGGCAGAGACCCAGTTCTTC.

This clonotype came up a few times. The CDR3 here is CASSTPQEYQETQYF. For the CDR3, the DNA is TGTGCCAGCAGTACTCCCCAAGAGTACCAAGAGACCCAGTACTTC. This chain links TRBV27 with TRBJ2-5, with unresolved D. V lost 5 bases and J 0 bases, leaving 13 bases between the germline ends. CDR3 size: 15 residues. Germline V gene lookup returns CDR1 MNHEY and CDR2 SMNVEV (reference sequence).

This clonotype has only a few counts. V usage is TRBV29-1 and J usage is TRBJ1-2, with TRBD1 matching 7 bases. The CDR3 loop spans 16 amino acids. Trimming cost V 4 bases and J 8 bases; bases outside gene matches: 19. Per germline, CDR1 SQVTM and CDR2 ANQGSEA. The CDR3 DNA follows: TGCAGCGTTGGAGCCCCACTACGAGAGGCCAGGGGGGGCTACACCTTC. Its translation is CSVGAPLREARGGYTF.

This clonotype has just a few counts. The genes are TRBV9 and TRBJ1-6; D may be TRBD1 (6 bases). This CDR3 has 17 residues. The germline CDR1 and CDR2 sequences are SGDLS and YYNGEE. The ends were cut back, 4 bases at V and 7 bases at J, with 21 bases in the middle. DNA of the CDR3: TGTGCCAGCAGCAGTCGTCCCGGGACATTTCTCAATTCACCCCTCCACTTT. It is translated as CASSSRPGTFLNSPLHF.